This TCR beta chain was identified in a study of regulatory T cells in long-lasting Graves disease. Study-level findings and limits: In persistent patients, shared public clonotypes (roughly 2,800) outnumbered those in new patients (around 1,000).

Arm-PCR with iRepertoire HTBI primers amplified the CDR3 regions for these TCR beta libraries. MiXCR was run by TCRdb on the multiplex PCR reads, yielding one entry per CDR3 protein. The profile shows 400,000 to 500,000 distinct CDR3 sequences, about 15% of them singletons. A note on this clonotype: What it binds is not known.

The time point: newly diagnosed GD, antithyroid drugs for less than 3 months. PBMC-extracted RNA yielded the TCR library. There are 13 residues in the CDR3. CDR1 is PRHDT and CDR2 is FYEKMQ in the germline V gene (reference sequence). Trimming shortened V by 2 bases and J by 5 bases, and 8 bases separated the two germline ends. These same data were also listed under a study on T cells in Graves' hyperthyroidism and ophthalmopathy. That source notes: The TCR CDR3 was amplified in a first-round RT-PCR using the HTBI primer set.

This rearrangement joins TRBV13 to TRBJ2-3; D is unclear. The sample in question was peripheral blood mononuclear cells (PBMCs), obtained at new diagnosis, from a patient treated with antithyroid drugs. This clonotype was obtained from a woman younger than 30 with Graves disease. The CDR3 reads CASSLTPRDTQYF. CDR3 DNA: TGTGCCAGCAGCTTAACCCCCCGAGATACGCAGTATTTT.